This T cell receptor beta chain was found in a study of T cell clusters in autoimmune cytopenias. As for the study in general: TRB sequencing had a median about 55,000 reads and under 3,000 distinct clonotypes per sample. Study observations and caveats: Healthy donors had approximately 3.3-fold more exclusive TRB clusters than active autoimmune hepatitis patients. Functional roles of the in silico T cell clusters still await experimental validation. Clustering suggested that physiological T cell clusters were missing in primary autoimmune cytopenia patients.

The germline V gene has CDR1 SNHLY and CDR2 FYNNEI. The length of the CDR3 is 15 residues. TRB was amplified by touch-down multiplex PCR, primer pools A and B combined. TCRdb reanalyzed the multiplex PCR reads and collapses them to one entry per CDR3 protein, without DNA. This sample contains over 9,000 distinct CDR3 sequences. Some 34,000 genome equivalents of blood DNA were amplified for TRB. Details on this clonotype: Its antigen is as yet unknown.

The receptor's source is a human donor with an autoimmune cytopenia or autoimmune hepatitis (not recorded which). Sequenced material: peripheral blood. This chain uses TRBV2 with TRBJ2-7; TCRdb's D call of TRBD1 is untestable without DNA. The CDR3 loop is CASSDPGDSPYEQYF.